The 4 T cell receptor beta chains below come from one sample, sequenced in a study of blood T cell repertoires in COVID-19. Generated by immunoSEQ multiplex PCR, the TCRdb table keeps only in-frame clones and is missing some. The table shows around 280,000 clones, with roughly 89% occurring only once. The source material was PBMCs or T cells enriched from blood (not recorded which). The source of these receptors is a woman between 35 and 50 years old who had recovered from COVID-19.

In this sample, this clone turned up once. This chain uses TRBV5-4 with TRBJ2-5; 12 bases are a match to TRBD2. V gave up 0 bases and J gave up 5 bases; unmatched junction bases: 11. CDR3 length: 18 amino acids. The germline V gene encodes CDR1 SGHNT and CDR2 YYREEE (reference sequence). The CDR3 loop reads CASSLGASGRARGETQYF. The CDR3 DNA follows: TGTGCCAGCAGCTTGGGCGCTAGCGGGAGGGCCCGGGGCGAGACCCAGTACTTC.

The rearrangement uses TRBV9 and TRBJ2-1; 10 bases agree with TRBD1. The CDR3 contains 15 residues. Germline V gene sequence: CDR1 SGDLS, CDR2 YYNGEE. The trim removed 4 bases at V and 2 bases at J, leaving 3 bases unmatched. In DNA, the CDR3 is TGTGCCAGCAGCTTAGGACAGGGGGCCTACAATGAGCAGTTCTTC. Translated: CASSLGQGAYNEQFF.

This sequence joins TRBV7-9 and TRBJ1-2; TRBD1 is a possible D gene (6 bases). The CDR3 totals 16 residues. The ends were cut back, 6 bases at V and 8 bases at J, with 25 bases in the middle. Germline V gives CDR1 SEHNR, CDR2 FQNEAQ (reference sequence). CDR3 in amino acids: CASSPRSRGGGNGYTF. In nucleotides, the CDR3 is TGTGCCAGCAGTCCCCGGTCGAGGGGGGGCGGGAACGGCTACACCTTC.

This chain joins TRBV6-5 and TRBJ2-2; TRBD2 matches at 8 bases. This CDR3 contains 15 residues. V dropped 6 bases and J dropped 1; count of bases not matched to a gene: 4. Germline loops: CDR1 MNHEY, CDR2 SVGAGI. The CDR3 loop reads CASRNSGRNTGELFF. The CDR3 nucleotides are TGTGCCAGCAGAAACAGCGGGAGGAACACCGGGGAGCTGTTTTTT.